The rows below give T cell receptor beta chains drawn from one sample of a study of blood T cell repertoires in COVID-19. Sequencing used immunoSEQ multiplex PCR; TCRdb keeps in-frame clones, though not all of them. The sample holds about 300,000 clones; around 88% are singletons and the top ten take about 1.2%. The sequencing sample was made of peripheral blood. The receptors derive from a woman in her forties or fifties with acute or convalescent COVID-19. Both conserved end residues are part of each CDR3. Each record gives: clone size, J gene, D gene, V gene, CDR3 protein, CDR3 DNA. A D gene is named only where the DNA matches it firmly. Only part of the rows carry a size: once, few, many, or a class if the clone is expanded.

.,TRBJ1-1,.,TRBV28,CASSPWTDMNTEAFF,TGTGCCAGCAGTCCGTGGACGGACATGAACACTGAAGCTTTCTTT
.,TRBJ1-3,TRBD1,TRBV6-5,CASSLRTGNGNTIYF,TGTGCCAGCAGTTTACGGACAGGGAACGGAAACACCATATATTTT
.,TRBJ1-1,.,TRBV5-1,CASSPGNTEAFF,TGCGCCAGCAGCCCAGGGAACACTGAAGCTTTCTTT
.,TRBJ1-1,TRBD1,TRBV15,CATSRESLGGTGNTEAFF,TGTGCCACCAGCAGAGAGTCCCTCGGCGGGACAGGGAACACTGAAGCTTTCTTT
.,TRBJ2-2,TRBD1,TRBV2,CASRGDRNTGELFF,TGTGCCAGCAGGGGGGACAGGAACACCGGGGAGCTGTTTTTT
.,TRBJ1-1,.,TRBV29-1,CSAIGEGNRNTEAFF,TGCAGCGCCATAGGCGAGGGAAACCGGAACACTGAAGCTTTCTTT
.,TRBJ2-1,TRBD2,TRBV7-9,CASSFLTGGSSYNEQFF,TGTGCCAGCAGCTTCCTCACCGGGGGGAGCTCCTACAATGAGCAGTTCTTC
once,TRBJ1-2,.,TRBV12-3/TRBV12-4,CASRRGSYGYTF,TGTGCCAGCCGACGAGGGTCCTATGGCTACACCTTC
.,TRBJ1-1,.,TRBV5-1,CASSFDTNTEAFF,TGCGCCAGCAGCTTTGACACGAACACTGAAGCTTTCTTT
.,TRBJ1-1,.,TRBV21-1,CASSKDPTGWNTEAFF,TGTGCCAGCAGCAAGGACCCGACAGGATGGAACACTGAAGCTTTCTTT
.,TRBJ2-5,.,TRBV7-2,CASSPGLFRETQYF,TGTGCCAGCAGCCCGGGACTCTTCCGGGAGACCCAGTACTTC
.,TRBJ1-3,.,TRBV2,CASRTRPGTTSGNTIYF,TGTGCCAGCAGGACCCGACCCGGGACAACGTCTGGAAACACCATATATTTT
once,TRBJ2-1,.,TRBV2,CAGGTASTSYNEQFF,TGTGCCGGAGGGACAGCGTCGACCTCCTACAATGAGCAGTTCTTC
once,TRBJ1-2,.,TRBV4-1,CASSQEVNRYGYTF,TGCGCCAGCAGCCAAGAGGTTAACAGGTACGGCTACACCTTC
.,TRBJ1-4,.,TRBV5-5,CASSLVGRHNEKLFF,TGTGCCAGCAGCTTGGTCGGGAGACATAATGAAAAACTGTTTTTT
.,TRBJ2-6,TRBD1,TRBV7-2,CASSHLDRVSGANVLTF,TGTGCCAGCAGCCACCTCGACAGGGTTTCTGGGGCCAACGTCCTGACTTTC
.,TRBJ2-2,TRBD1,TRBV5-1,CASSLVPGTGSNGELFF,TGCGCCAGCAGCTTGGTACCCGGGACAGGGTCAAACGGGGAGCTGTTTTTT
.,TRBJ2-1,TRBD2,TRBV13,CASSLEGTTGRNEQFF,TGTGCCAGCAGCTTAGAAGGGACTACCGGGCGCAATGAGCAGTTCTTC
.,TRBJ1-1,.,TRBV2,CASSELRFLTFF,TGTGCCAGCAGTGAACTGAGATTTTTGACTTTCTTT
few,TRBJ1-2,.,TRBV5-1,CASSLAYRQDGGYTF,TGCGCCAGCAGCTTGGCCTATCGACAGGACGGAGGCTACACCTTC
.,TRBJ1-1,.,TRBV12-3/TRBV12-4,CASFDSGGTPAFF,TGTGCCAGCTTTGACTCGGGTGGCACTCCAGCTTTCTTT
once,TRBJ1-1,TRBD1,TRBV29-1,CSAGTGGGSTEAFF,TGCAGCGCCGGGACAGGGGGCGGGAGCACTGAAGCTTTCTTT
.,TRBJ2-7,TRBD2,TRBV18,CASSPLTSGSSYEQYF,TGTGCCAGCTCACCACTTACTAGCGGGAGTTCCTACGAGCAGTACTTC
.,TRBJ2-4,TRBD1,TRBV7-2,CASSFPGQGYTNIQYF,TGTGCCAGCAGCTTCCCGGGACAGGGATATACAAACATTCAGTACTTC
.,TRBJ1-2,.,TRBV6-5,CASSRLDSDYGYTF,TGTGCCAGCAGTCGCCTGGACAGTGACTATGGCTACACCTTC
.,TRBJ1-6,.,TRBV5-1,CASSLDRDSPLHF,TGCGCCAGCAGCTTGGACAGGGACTCACCCCTCCACTTT
.,TRBJ2-7,.,TRBV5-4,CATRDLAQGEQYF,TGTGCCACCCGAGATCTAGCGCAAGGCGAGCAGTACTTC
.,TRBJ1-2,.,TRBV18,CASSRNGGDNYGYTF,TGTGCCAGCTCACGAAATGGCGGAGATAACTATGGCTACACCTTC
.,TRBJ2-3,.,TRBV5-1,CASSPDSYTDTQYF,TGCGCCAGCAGCCCGGACAGTTACACAGATACGCAGTATTTT
.,TRBJ2-3,.,TRBV5-4,CASIREPSSTDTQYF,TGTGCAAGCATACGGGAACCCTCTAGCACAGATACGCAGTATTTT
.,TRBJ2-7,.,TRBV5-4,CASSLRGSYEQYF,TGTGCCAGCAGCTTAAGGGGCTCCTACGAGCAGTACTTC
.,TRBJ2-1,TRBD2,TRBV3-1/TRBV3-2,CASSQDFSGVYNEQFF,TGTGCCAGCAGCCAAGATTTTAGCGGGGTTTACAATGAGCAGTTCTTC
.,TRBJ2-5,TRBD1,TRBV12-3/TRBV12-4,CASSPTGQETQYF,TGTGCCAGCAGTCCGACAGGGCAAGAGACCCAGTACTTC
.,TRBJ2-1,.,TRBV5-4,CASSVSVLNEQFF,TGTGCCAGCAGCGTTAGCGTTCTGAATGAGCAGTTCTTC
.,TRBJ2-1,.,TRBV27,CASSPKTGYEQFF,TGTGCCAGCAGTCCCAAGACAGGTTATGAGCAGTTCTTC
.,TRBJ2-5,.,TRBV21-1,CASSKGIRRLADVPQETQYF,TGTGCCAGCAGCAAAGGAATAAGGAGACTAGCGGACGTACCCCAAGAGACCCAGTACTTC
.,TRBJ1-5,TRBD1,TRBV19,CASSRTGGGGQPQHF,TGTGCCAGTAGCAGGACAGGAGGAGGCGGCCAGCCCCAGCATTTT
.,TRBJ1-2,TRBD1,TRBV6-6,CATDPTGTVYGYTF,TGTGCCACTGATCCAACCGGGACAGTCTATGGCTACACCTTC
.,TRBJ2-2,.,TRBV5-1,CASSLVASPPGELFF,TGCGCCAGCAGCTTGGTAGCTTCACCCCCCGGGGAGCTGTTTTTT
.,TRBJ1-1,TRBD1,TRBV5-1,CASSARDSQAFF,TGCGCCAGCAGCGCCCGGGACAGCCAGGCTTTCTTT
.,TRBJ1-1,.,TRBV11-2,CASNLNREFMNTEAFF,TGTGCCAGCAACTTGAATCGGGAATTCATGAACACTGAAGCTTTCTTT
.,TRBJ1-6,.,TRBV5-1,CASSRLQGSLSPLHF,TGCGCCAGCAGCCGCCTACAGGGATCGCTCTCGCCCCTCCACTTT
.,TRBJ1-3,.,TRBV19,CASQGLTSGNTIYF,TGTGCCAGTCAGGGACTGACATCTGGAAACACCATATATTTT
.,TRBJ2-3,.,TRBV6-2/TRBV6-3,CASSYEWRDSAILSTDTQYF,TGTGCCAGCAGTTACGAGTGGCGGGATTCGGCGATATTAAGCACAGATACGCAGTATTTT
.,TRBJ2-1,TRBD1,TRBV5-1,CASSVRDRGLDEQFF,TGCGCCAGCAGCGTCCGGGACAGGGGGCTGGATGAGCAGTTCTTC
.,TRBJ1-1,.,TRBV7-2,CASSINRNRAFF,TGTGCCAGCAGCATAAACAGGAATAGGGCTTTCTTT
few,TRBJ1-2,.,TRBV2,CASGGTGRYGYTF,TGTGCCAGCGGAGGGACGGGACGCTATGGCTACACCTTC
.,TRBJ1-5,.,TRBV6-5,CASSRGRNQPQHF,TGTGCCAGCAGCAGGGGCCGAAATCAGCCCCAGCATTTT
.,TRBJ2-6,.,TRBV6-5,CASRGGAAGANVLTF,TGTGCCAGCAGAGGGGGGGCAGCAGGGGCCAACGTCCTGACTTTC
few,TRBJ1-5,.,TRBV5-4,CASTPQPGNNQPQHF,TGTGCCAGCACACCCCAGCCGGGAAACAATCAGCCCCAGCATTTT
.,TRBJ1-1,.,TRBV19,CASEEGNTEAFF,TGTGCCAGTGAGGAGGGGAACACTGAAGCTTTCTTT
.,TRBJ1-2,.,TRBV12-1,CASSFKVRTSGYTF,TGTGCCAGCAGCTTTAAGGTTCGGACATCAGGCTACACCTTC
.,TRBJ2-5,.,TRBV3-1/TRBV3-2,CASSHGRRGFQEIQYF,TGTGCCAGCAGCCACGGACGGCGGGGCTTCCAAGAGATCCAGTACTTC
.,TRBJ2-3,TRBD2,TRBV4-1,CASSPGIAGGSDTQYF,TGCGCCAGCAGCCCGGGGATAGCGGGAGGTTCCGATACGCAGTATTTT
.,TRBJ1-4,.,TRBV18,CASSRQGTTNEKLFF,TGTGCCAGCTCGCGTCAGGGGACAACTAATGAAAAACTGTTTTTT
once,TRBJ1-6,.,TRBV7-2,CASSLGQSNSPLHF,TGTGCCAGCAGCTTAGGACAGTCTAATTCACCCCTCCACTTT
.,TRBJ1-1,TRBD1,TRBV19,CASSTGQGNTEAFF,TGTGCCAGTAGTACGGGACAGGGGAACACTGAAGCTTTCTTT